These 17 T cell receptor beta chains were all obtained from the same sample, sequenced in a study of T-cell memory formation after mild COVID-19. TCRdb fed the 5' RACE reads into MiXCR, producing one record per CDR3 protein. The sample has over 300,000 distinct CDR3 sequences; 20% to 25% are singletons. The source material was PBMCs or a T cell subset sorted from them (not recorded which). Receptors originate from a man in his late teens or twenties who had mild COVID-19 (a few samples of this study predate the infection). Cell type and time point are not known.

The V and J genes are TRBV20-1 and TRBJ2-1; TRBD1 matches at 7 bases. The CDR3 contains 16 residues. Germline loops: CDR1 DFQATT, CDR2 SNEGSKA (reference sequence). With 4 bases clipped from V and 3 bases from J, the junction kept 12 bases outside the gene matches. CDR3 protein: CSAISYDRVYYNEQFF. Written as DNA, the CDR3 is TGCAGTGCTATCTCTTACGACAGGGTTTACTACAATGAGCAGTTCTTC.

CDR3 bases: TGTGCCAGCAGCGTAGCCGCCGGGGCCGCGAACTATGGCTACACCTTC. This sequence encodes CASSVAAGAANYGYTF. The chain combines TRBV9 with TRBJ1-2; tentative D call: TRBD1 (5 bases). This CDR3 has 16 residues. Trimming took off 0 bases at V and 2 bases at J, with 14 bases between the two ends. The V gene's germline CDR1 is SGDLS and CDR2 YYNGEE.

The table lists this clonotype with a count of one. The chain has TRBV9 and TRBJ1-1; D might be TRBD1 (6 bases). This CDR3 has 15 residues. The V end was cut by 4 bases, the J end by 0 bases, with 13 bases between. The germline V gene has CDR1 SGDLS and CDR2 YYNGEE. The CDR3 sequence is CASSPSTGLNTEAFF. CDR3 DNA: TGTGCCAGCAGCCCTTCGACAGGACTGAACACTGAAGCTTTCTTT. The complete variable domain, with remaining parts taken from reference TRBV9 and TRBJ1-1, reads DSGVTQTPKHLITATGQRVTLRCSPRSGDLSVYWYQQSLDQGLQFLIQYYNGEERAKGNILERFSAQQFPDLHSELNLSSLELGDSALYFCASSPSTGLNTEAFFGQGTRLTVV.

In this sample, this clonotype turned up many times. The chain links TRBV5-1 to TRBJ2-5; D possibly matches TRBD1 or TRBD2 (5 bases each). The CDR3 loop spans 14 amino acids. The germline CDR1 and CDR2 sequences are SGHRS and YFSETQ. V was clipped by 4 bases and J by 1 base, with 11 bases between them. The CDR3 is CASSPSRGQETQYF. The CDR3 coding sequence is TGCGCCAGCAGCCCGTCGAGGGGCCAAGAGACCCAGTACTTC.

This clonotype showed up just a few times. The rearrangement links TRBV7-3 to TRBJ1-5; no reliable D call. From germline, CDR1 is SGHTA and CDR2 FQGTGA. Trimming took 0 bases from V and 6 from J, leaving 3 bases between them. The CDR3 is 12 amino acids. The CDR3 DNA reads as TGTGCCAGCAGCTTAACGTTTCAGCCCCAGCATTTT. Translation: CASSLTFQPQHF.

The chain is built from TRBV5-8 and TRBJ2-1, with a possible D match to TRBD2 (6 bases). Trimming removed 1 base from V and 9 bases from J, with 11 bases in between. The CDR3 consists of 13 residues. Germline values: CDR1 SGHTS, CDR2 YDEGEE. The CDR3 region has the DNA TGTGCCAGCAGCTTGTGGTCCGGGAGTGAGCAGTTCTTC. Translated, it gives CASSLWSGSEQFF.

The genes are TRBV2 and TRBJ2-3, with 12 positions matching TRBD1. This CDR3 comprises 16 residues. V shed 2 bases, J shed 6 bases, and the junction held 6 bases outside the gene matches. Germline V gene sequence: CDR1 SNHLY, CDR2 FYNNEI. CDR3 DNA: TGTGCCAGCAGTGAAAGGGACAGGGGGCTGGCGGATACGCAGTATTTT. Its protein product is CASSERDRGLADTQYF.

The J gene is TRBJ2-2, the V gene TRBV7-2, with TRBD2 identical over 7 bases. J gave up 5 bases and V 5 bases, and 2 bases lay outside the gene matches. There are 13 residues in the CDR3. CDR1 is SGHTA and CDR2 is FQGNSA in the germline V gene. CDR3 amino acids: CASSPGRTGELFF. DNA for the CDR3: TGTGCCAGCAGCCCCGGGAGGACCGGGGAGCTGTTTTTT.

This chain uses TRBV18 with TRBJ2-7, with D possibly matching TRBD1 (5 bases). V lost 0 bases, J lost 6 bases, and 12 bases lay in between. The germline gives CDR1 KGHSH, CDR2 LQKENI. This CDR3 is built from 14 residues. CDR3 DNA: TGTGCCAGCTCACCACCGTCAGGGTGGAGCGAGCAGTACGTC. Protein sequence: CASSPPSGWSEQYV.

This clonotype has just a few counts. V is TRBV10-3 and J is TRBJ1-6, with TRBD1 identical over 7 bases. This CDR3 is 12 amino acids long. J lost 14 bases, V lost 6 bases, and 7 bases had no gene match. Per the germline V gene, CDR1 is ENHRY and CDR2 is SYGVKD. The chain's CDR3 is CAIRGDSTALHF. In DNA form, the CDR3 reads TGTGCCATCAGGGGGGACAGTACGGCCCTCCACTTT.

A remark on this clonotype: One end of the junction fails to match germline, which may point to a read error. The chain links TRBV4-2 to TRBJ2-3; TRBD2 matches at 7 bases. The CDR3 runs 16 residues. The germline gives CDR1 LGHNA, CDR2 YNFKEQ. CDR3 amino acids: CTSTQEGGSYTDTQYF. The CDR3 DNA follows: TGTACCAGCACCCAAGAAGGCGGGAGTTACACAGATACGCAGTATTTT.

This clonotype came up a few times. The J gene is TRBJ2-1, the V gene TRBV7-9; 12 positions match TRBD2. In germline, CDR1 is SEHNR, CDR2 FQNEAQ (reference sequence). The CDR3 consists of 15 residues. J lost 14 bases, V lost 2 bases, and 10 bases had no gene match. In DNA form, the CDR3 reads TGTGCCAGCAGCTTAAGGACTAGCGGGGATAGGCGGGAGTTCTTC. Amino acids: CASSLRTSGDRREFF.

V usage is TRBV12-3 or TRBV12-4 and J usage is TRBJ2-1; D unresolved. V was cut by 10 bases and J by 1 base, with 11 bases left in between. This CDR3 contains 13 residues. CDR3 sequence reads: CATRSGSYNEQFF. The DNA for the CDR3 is TGTGCCACCCGGTCAGGTTCCTACAATGAGCAGTTCTTC.

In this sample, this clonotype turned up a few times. The CDR3 DNA reads as TGCAGTGCGAACAGGATCTCCTATAATTCACCCCTCCACTTT. Its translation is CSANRISYNSPLHF. The chain has TRBV20-1 and TRBJ1-6, with a tentative D call TRBD1 (5 bases). This CDR3 is built from 14 residues. V lost 6 bases, J lost 0 bases, and 9 bases lay in between. Germline V gene sequence: CDR1 DFQATT, CDR2 SNEGSKA (reference sequence).

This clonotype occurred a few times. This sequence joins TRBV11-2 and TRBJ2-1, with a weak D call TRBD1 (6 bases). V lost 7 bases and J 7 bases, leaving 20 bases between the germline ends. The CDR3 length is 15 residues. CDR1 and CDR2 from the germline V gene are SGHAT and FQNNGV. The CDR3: CASTLLTGIVNEQFF. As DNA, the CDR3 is TGTGCCAGCACGCTACTCACAGGGATAGTAAATGAGCAGTTCTTC.

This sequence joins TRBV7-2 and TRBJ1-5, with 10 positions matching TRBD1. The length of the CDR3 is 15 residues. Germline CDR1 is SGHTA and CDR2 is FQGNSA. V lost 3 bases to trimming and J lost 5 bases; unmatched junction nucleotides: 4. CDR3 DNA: TGTGCCAGCAGCTTCGGGACAGGGGAGGATCAGCCCCAGCATTTT. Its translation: CASSFGTGEDQPQHF.

CDR3 sequence: CASSKQGAGEAFF. CDR3 nucleotide sequence: TGTGCCAGCAGTAAACAGGGGGCGGGCGAAGCTTTCTTT. V and J are TRBV6-1 and TRBJ1-1; 9 bases line up with TRBD1. The ends lost 5 bases at V and 8 bases at J; junction bases unmatched: 6. The CDR3 totals 13 residues. CDR1 is MNHNS, CDR2 SASEGT, per germline.